Each of the 23 T cell receptor beta chains below was sequenced from the same sample in a study of Ad26.COV2.S vaccination and SARS-CoV-2 variants. Generated by immunoSEQ multiplex PCR, the TCRdb table keeps only in-frame clones and is missing some. The table records roughly 510,000 clones, roughly 87% of them present only once. Treatment indicated: around 19 received Ad26.COV2.S at low or high dose, single or two shots; about 5 received placebo; per-sample allocation not given. The investigators took samples on day 63 after the first vaccine or placebo injection. The sequencing used peripheral blood, collected in a trial of Ad26.COV2.S vaccine versus placebo. These receptors all come from a person aged 18-60 years who received the Ad26.COV2.S COVID-19 vaccine or a placebo.

This clone was detected only once. V usage is TRBV6-6 and J usage is TRBJ1-4, with D perhaps TRBD1 (6 bases). Germline assignment: CDR1 MNHNY and CDR2 SVGAGI (reference sequence). This CDR3 is 13 amino acids long. Trimming stripped 1 base from V and 11 bases from J, with 11 bases between. The CDR3 DNA sequence: TGTGCCAGCAGTTACTTAGGGGGAGAGAAACTGTTTTTT. It translates to CASSYLGGEKLFF.

The chain has TRBV11-2 and TRBJ2-7; D unresolved. CDR1 SGHAT and CDR2 FQNNGV come from the germline V gene. The CDR3 is 11 amino acids. With 8 bases removed from V and 2 bases from J, the gap between germline ends came to 7 bases. Written as DNA, the CDR3 is TGTGCCAGCGGCCAGACCTACGAGCAGTACTTC. Encoded protein: CASGQTYEQYF.

The chain carries TRBV5-1 and TRBJ2-3; D gene unclear. Per germline, CDR1 SGHRS and CDR2 YFSETQ. Deletions cut 4 bases from V and 4 bases from J, with 13 bases between. This CDR3 comprises 14 residues. CDR3 bases: TGCGCCAGCAGCCTCCTACCGGCCCCAGATACGCAGTATTTT. It translates to CASSLLPAPDTQYF. The whole variable domain, remainder taken from reference TRBV5-1 and TRBJ2-3, is KAGVTQTPRYLIKTRGQQVTLSCSPISGHRSVSWYQQTPGQGLQFLFEYFSETQRNKGNFPGRFSGRQFSNSRSEMNVSTLELGDSALYLCASSLLPAPDTQYFGPGTRLTVL.

This chain uses TRBV20-1 with TRBJ2-7; 8 bases map to TRBD2. The CDR3 loop spans 15 amino acids. Germline CDR1 is DFQATT and CDR2 is SNEGSKA (reference sequence). V gave up 4 bases and J gave up 3 bases; unmatched junction bases: 11. The CDR3 loop reads CSANDPGGLGYEQYF. CDR3 nucleotide sequence: TGCAGTGCTAATGATCCGGGAGGGCTTGGCTACGAGCAGTACTTC.

Only a few counts were recorded for this clone. The chain links TRBV18 to TRBJ1-2; 7 positions match TRBD1. V lost 8 bases, J lost 4 bases, and 10 bases stayed unmatched. The CDR3 extends over 14 amino acids. Germline CDR1 reads KGHSH; CDR2 reads LQKENI. The CDR3 loop reads CASPARGERYGYTF. CDR3 DNA: TGTGCCAGCCCAGCCAGGGGGGAGCGCTATGGCTACACCTTC.

This clone was counted once. The chain links TRBV30 to TRBJ2-2, with 15 bases fitting TRBD2. This CDR3 contains 17 residues. Per the germline V gene, CDR1 is GTSNPN and CDR2 is SVGIG (reference sequence). V lost 4 bases to trimming and J lost 6 bases; unmatched junction nucleotides: 9. CDR3 sequence: CAWKKRTSGRVPGELFF. CDR3 coding DNA: TGTGCCTGGAAGAAGCGGACTAGCGGGAGGGTGCCCGGGGAGCTGTTTTTT.

V is TRBV10-3 and J is TRBJ2-5, with TRBD1 matching 7 bases. The germline CDR1 and CDR2 sequences are ENHRY and SYGVKD. The CDR3 consists of 15 residues. With 3 bases clipped from V and 5 bases from J, the junction kept 9 bases outside the gene matches. The CDR3 protein is CAISDGDSSGETQYF. CDR3 nucleotides: TGTGCCATCAGTGATGGGGACAGTTCTGGGGAGACCCAGTACTTC.

This clone occurred once. The chain carries TRBV5-1 and TRBJ2-7; TRBD2 might be the D (5 bases). CDR3 length: 17 residues. Trimming took 4 bases from V and 0 from J, leaving 20 bases between them. The germline V gene encodes CDR1 SGHRS and CDR2 YFSETQ. The CDR3 loop reads CASSAAAGGWSSYEQYF. The CDR3 nucleotides read TGCGCCAGCAGCGCTGCCGCGGGCGGTTGGAGCTCCTACGAGCAGTACTTC.

The chain couples TRBV30 to TRBJ1-2; a weak D match, TRBD1 (6 bases). This CDR3 has 13 amino acids. The V gene's germline CDR1 is GTSNPN and CDR2 SVGIG (reference sequence). This CDR3 reads CSLGPNLQGGYTF. The CDR3 DNA reads as TGTTCCCTCGGTCCCAACCTACAGGGAGGCTACACCTTC.

CDR3 amino acids: CASSKTGGHQETQYF. As DNA, the CDR3 is TGTGCCAGCAGCAAAACAGGGGGCCACCAAGAGACCCAGTACTTC. The chain employs TRBV5-4 and TRBJ2-5; TRBD1 aligns across 9 bases. J gave up 0 bases and V 4 bases, and 4 bases lay outside the gene matches. Germline V CDR1 and CDR2: SGHNT, YYREEE (reference sequence). The CDR3 loop spans 15 amino acids. The variable domain in full, with the rest retrieved from reference TRBV5-4 and TRBJ2-5, is ETGVTQSPTHLIKTRGQQVTLRCSSQSGHNTVSWYQQALGQGPQFIFQYYREEENGRGNFPPRFSGLQFPNYSSELNVNALELDDSALYLCASSKTGGHQETQYFGPGTRLLVL.

The J gene is TRBJ1-2, the V gene TRBV28; TRBD1 might be the D (6 bases). The CDR3 spans 17 residues. Germline CDR1 MDHEN, CDR2 SYDVKM. Trimming shortened V by 2 bases and J by 5 bases, and 21 bases separated the two germline ends. In DNA, the CDR3 is TGTGCCAGCAGTTTAACATCTGTGGGGGGCGCGAAATATGGCTACACCTTC. Protein product: CASSLTSVGGAKYGYTF.

V and J are TRBV5-1 and TRBJ2-3, with 13 positions matching TRBD2. Germline assignment: CDR1 SGHRS and CDR2 YFSETQ. The CDR3 has 16 residues. V shed 5 bases and J 5 bases; nucleotides not matched to a gene: 8. CDR3 sequence: CASSQGTSGKVDTQYF. In nucleotides, the CDR3 is TGCGCCAGCAGTCAGGGGACTAGCGGGAAGGTAGATACGCAGTATTTT.

This sequence joins TRBV6-5 and TRBJ2-5, with 7 positions matching TRBD2. Germline trimming cut 6 bases from V and 4 bases from J; bases unmatched to any gene: 11. From germline, CDR1 is MNHEY and CDR2 SVGAGI. The CDR3 covers 15 residues. In DNA, the CDR3 is TGTGCCAGCAGCCCACTGAGCGGGGACCCAGAGACCCAGTACTTC. This sequence encodes CASSPLSGDPETQYF.

The chain couples TRBV6-5 to TRBJ2-2; D remains ambiguous. V was pared by 1 base and J by 8 bases, with 14 bases between. The CDR3 runs 15 residues. The germline CDR1 and CDR2 sequences are MNHEY and SVGAGI. CDR3 sequence: CASSYWAYAGGELFF. CDR3 DNA sequence: TGTGCCAGCAGTTACTGGGCTTACGCCGGGGGGGAGCTGTTTTTT.

This clone was recorded once. J is TRBJ1-2 and V is TRBV3-1 (or the pseudogene TRBV3-2); the D gene is possibly TRBD1 (6 bases). Trimming removed 4 bases at V and 8 bases at J, with 20 bases between. This CDR3 region has 15 residues. Germline V gene sequence: CDR1 LGHDT, CDR2 YNNKEL (reference sequence). CDR3 in amino acids: CASSPSVLQGRGYTF. The CDR3 nucleotides read TGTGCCAGCAGCCCTTCGGTCCTACAGGGAAGGGGCTACACCTTC.

The J gene is TRBJ1-2, the V gene TRBV28; D gene ambiguous. Trimming shortened V by 6 bases and J by 2 bases, and 10 bases separated the two germline ends. Germline CDR1 is MDHEN and CDR2 is SYDVKM. The CDR3 loop spans 13 amino acids. The CDR3 is CASSQHRNYGYTF. CDR3 bases: TGTGCCAGCAGCCAACACCGAAACTATGGCTACACCTTC.

This chain connects TRBV19 to TRBJ2-2, with 11 nucleotides matching TRBD2. This CDR3 contains 15 residues. Germline loops: CDR1 LNHDA, CDR2 SQIVND (reference sequence). V trimming: 8 bases; J trimming: 5 bases; junction bases outside the gene matches: 7. In DNA form, the CDR3 reads TGTGCCAGTCTGTCGCTAGCGGGAGGTACCGGGGAGCTGTTTTTT. Translation: CASLSLAGGTGELFF.

The rearrangement links TRBV5-3 to TRBJ2-3, with 10 bases that match TRBD1. TRBV5-3 is an ORF, and what it does is uncertain. The CDR3 loop spans 17 amino acids. V was pared by 4 bases and J by 5 bases, with 13 bases of the junction left unmatched. The CDR3: CARSPPPGQGYVDTQYF. The CDR3 bases are TGTGCCAGAAGCCCGCCTCCGGGACAGGGGTATGTAGATACGCAGTATTTT.

V gene TRBV5-1 combines with J gene TRBJ2-2; 7 nucleotides agree with TRBD2. The germline V gene encodes CDR1 SGHRS and CDR2 YFSETQ. V shed 4 bases, J shed 5 bases, and the junction held 5 bases outside the gene matches. There are 14 residues in the CDR3. The CDR3, as DNA: TGCGCCAGCAGCGGCGGGAGTTGGACCGGGGAGCTGTTTTTT. Amino acid sequence: CASSGGSWTGELFF.

A remark on this clone: Within the sample, other DNA sequences also encode this same CDR3. The rearrangement links TRBV5-1 to TRBJ2-5; 11 bases are shared with TRBD2. Germline V gives CDR1 SGHRS, CDR2 YFSETQ. This CDR3 spans 15 amino acids. With 4 bases clipped from V and 2 bases from J, the junction kept 4 bases outside the gene matches. CDR3 protein: CASSRGTSGQETQYF. CDR3 sequence (DNA): TGCGCCAGCAGCAGGGGGACTAGCGGACAAGAGACCCAGTACTTC.

V and J are TRBV30 and TRBJ2-7; 8 nucleotides line up with TRBD2. Germline V gives CDR1 GTSNPN, CDR2 SVGIG (reference sequence). The CDR3 extends over 12 amino acids. Germline trimming cut 4 bases from V and 4 bases from J; bases unmatched to any gene: 3. The CDR3 sequence: CAWTAGGYEQYF. DNA for the CDR3: TGTGCCTGGACGGCGGGAGGTTACGAGCAGTACTTC.

This clone was seen only a few times. V gene TRBV15 combines with J gene TRBJ1-4; D ambiguous. V lost 1 base and J 8 bases, leaving 2 bases between the germline ends. This CDR3 comprises 11 residues. Germline V lookup: CDR1 LNHNV, CDR2 YYDKDF (reference sequence). The CDR3 loop reads CATSRAEKLFF. CDR3 DNA sequence: TGTGCCACCAGCAGAGCCGAAAAACTGTTTTTT.

The chain links TRBV9 to TRBJ1-6; 9 bases match TRBD1. The CDR3 has 15 amino acids. Germline values: CDR1 SGDLS, CDR2 YYNGEE. After removal of 4 bases from V and 10 bases from J, the junction contained 9 bases not matched to a gene. This chain's CDR3 is CASSPPGQGGSPLHF. The CDR3 region has the DNA TGTGCCAGCAGCCCCCCGGGACAGGGTGGGTCACCCCTCCACTTT.